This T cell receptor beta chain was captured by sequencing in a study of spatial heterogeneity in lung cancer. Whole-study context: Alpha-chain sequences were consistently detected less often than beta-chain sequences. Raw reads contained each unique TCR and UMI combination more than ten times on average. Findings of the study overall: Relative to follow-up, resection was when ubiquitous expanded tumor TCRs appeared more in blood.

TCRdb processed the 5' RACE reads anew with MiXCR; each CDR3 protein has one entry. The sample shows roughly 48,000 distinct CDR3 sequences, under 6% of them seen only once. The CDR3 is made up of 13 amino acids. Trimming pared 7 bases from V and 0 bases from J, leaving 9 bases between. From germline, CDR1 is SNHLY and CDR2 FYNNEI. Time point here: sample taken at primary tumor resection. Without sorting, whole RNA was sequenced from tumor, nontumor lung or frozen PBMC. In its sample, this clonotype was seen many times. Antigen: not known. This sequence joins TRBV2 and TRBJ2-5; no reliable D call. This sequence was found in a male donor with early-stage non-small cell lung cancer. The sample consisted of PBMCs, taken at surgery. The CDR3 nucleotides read TGTGCCAGCATCGGCAGATACCAAGAGACCCAGTACTTC. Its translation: CASIGRYQETQYF.